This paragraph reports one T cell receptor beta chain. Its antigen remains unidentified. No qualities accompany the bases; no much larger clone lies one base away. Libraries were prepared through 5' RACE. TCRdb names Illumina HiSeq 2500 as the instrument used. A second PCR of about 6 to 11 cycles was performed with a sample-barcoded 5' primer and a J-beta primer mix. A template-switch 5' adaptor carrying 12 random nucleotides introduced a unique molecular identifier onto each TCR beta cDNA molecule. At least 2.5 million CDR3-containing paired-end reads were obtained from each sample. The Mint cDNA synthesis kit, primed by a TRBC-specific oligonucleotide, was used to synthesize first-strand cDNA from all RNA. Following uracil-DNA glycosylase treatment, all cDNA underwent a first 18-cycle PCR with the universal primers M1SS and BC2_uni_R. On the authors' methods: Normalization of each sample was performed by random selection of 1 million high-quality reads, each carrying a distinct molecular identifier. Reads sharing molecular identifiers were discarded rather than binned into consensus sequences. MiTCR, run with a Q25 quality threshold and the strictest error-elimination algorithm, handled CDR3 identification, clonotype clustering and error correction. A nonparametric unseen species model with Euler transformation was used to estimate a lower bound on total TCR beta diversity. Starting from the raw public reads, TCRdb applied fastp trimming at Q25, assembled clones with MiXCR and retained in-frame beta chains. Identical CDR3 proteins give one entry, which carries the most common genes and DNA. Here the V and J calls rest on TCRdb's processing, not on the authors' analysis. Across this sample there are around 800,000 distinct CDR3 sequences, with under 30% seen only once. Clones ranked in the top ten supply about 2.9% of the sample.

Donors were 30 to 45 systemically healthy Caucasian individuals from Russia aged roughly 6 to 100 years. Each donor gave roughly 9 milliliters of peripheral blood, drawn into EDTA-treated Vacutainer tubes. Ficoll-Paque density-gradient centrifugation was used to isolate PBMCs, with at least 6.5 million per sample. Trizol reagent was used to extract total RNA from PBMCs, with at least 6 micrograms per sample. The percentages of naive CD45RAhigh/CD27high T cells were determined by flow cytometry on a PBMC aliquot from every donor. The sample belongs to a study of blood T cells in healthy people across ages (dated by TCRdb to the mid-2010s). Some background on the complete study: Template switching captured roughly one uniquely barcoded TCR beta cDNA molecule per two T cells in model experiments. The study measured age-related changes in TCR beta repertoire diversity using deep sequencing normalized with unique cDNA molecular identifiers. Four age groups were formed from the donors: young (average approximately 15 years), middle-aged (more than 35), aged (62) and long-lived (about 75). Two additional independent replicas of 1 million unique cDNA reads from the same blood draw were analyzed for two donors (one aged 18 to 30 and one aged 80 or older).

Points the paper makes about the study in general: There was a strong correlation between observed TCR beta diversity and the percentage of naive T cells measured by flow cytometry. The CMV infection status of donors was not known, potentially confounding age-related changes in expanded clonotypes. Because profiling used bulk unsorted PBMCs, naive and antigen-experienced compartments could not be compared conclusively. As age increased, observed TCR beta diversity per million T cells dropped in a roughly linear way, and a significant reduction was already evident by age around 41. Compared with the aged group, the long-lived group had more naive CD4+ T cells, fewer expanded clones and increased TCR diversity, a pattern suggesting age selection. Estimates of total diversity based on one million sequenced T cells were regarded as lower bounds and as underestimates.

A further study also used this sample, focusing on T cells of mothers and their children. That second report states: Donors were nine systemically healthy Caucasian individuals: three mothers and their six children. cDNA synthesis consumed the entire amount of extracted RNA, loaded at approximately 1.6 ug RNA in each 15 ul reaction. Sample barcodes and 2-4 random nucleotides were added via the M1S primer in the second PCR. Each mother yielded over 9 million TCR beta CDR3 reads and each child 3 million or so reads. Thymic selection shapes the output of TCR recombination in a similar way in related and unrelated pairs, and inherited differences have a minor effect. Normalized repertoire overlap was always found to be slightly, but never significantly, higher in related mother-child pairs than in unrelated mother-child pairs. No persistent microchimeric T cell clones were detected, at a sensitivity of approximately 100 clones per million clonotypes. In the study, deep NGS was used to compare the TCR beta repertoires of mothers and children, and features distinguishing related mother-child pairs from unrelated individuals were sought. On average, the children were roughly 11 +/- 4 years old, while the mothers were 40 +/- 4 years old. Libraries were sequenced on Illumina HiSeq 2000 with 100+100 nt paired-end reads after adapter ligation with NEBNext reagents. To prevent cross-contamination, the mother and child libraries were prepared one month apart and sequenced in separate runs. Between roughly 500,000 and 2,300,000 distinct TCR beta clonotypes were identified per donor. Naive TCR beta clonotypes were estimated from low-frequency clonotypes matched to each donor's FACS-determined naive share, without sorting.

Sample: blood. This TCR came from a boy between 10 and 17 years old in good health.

The nucleotide sequence is given as TGTGCCAGCACCCCTCGCGGAAAATCCTACAATGAGCAGTTCTTC. Translated, it reads CASTPRGKSYNEQFF. The V gene is TRBV12-3 or TRBV12-4 and the J gene is TRBJ2-1; no D segment can be confidently identified. V is pared back by 7 bases and J by 1 base, with 14 bases lying between the germline termini. Its CDR3 holds 15 amino acids, cysteine through phenylalanine. Only the CDR3 region is kept as DNA, spanning 45 bases read in frame from base 1.